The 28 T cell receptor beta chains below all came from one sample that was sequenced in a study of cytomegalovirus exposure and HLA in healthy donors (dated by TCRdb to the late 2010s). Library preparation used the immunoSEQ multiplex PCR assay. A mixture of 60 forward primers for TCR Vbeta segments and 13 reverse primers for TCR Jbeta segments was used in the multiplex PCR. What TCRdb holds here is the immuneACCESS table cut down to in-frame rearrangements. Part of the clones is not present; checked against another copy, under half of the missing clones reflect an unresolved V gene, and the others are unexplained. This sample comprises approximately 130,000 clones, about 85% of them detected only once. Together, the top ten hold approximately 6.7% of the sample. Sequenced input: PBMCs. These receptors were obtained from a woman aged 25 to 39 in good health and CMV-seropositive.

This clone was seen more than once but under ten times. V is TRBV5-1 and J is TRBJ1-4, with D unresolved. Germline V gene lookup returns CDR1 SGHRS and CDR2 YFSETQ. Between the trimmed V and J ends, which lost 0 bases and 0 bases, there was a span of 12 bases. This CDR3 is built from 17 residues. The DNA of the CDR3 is TGCGCCAGCAGCTTGGGAGGCATCCCTTCAACTAATGAAAAACTGTTTTTT. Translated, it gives CASSLGGIPSTNEKLFF.

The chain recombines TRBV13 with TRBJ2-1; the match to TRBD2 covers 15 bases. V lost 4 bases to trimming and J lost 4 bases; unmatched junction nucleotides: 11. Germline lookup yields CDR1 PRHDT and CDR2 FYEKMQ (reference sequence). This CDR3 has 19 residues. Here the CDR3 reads CASSSYGLAGGRGYNEQFF. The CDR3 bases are TGTGCCAGCAGCTCATATGGACTAGCGGGGGGGCGGGGGTACAATGAGCAGTTCTTC. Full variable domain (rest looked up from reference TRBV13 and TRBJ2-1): AAGVIQSPRHLIKEKRETATLKCYPIPRHDTVYWYQQGPGQDPQFLISFYEKMQSDKGSIPDRFSAQQFSDYHSELNMSSLELGDSALYFCASSSYGLAGGRGYNEQFFGPGTRLTVL.

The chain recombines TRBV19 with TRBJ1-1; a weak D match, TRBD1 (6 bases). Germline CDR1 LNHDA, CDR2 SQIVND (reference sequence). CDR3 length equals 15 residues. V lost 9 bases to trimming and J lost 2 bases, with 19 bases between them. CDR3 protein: CASYPRGGINTEAFF. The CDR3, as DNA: TGTGCCAGCTACCCCAGGGGTGGGATCAACACTGAAGCTTTCTTT.

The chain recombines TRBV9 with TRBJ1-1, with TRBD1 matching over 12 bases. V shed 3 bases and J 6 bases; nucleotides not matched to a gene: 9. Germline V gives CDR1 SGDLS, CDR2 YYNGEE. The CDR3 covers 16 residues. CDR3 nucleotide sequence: TGTGCCAGCAGCGGGGGACAGGGGGCGTATAGCGCTGAAGCTTTCTTT. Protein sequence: CASSGGQGAYSAEAFF. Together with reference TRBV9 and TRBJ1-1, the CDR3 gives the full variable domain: DSGVTQTPKHLITATGQRVTLRCSPRSGDLSVYWYQQSLDQGLQFLIQYYNGEERAKGNILERFSAQQFPDLHSELNLSSLELGDSALYFCASSGGQGAYSAEAFFGQGTRLTVV.

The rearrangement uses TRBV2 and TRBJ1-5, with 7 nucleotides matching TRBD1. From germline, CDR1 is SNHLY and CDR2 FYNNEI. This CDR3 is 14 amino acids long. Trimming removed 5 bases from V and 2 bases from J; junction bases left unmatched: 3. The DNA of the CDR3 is TGTGCCAGCAGTATTCAGGGGGGCAATCAGCCCCAGCATTTT. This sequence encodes CASSIQGGNQPQHF. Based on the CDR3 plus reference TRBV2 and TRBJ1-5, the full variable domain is EPEVTQTPSHQVTQMGQEVILRCVPISNHLYFYWYRQILGQKVEFLVSFYNNEISEKSEIFDDQFSVERPDGSNFTLKIRSTKLEDSAMYFCASSIQGGNQPQHFGDGTRLSIL.

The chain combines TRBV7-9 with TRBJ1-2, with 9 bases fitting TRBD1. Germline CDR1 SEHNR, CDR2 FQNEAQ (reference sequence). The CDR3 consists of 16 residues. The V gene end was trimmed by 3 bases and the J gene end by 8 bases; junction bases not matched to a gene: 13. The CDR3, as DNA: TGTGCCAGCAGCTTTAACCGGGACAGGGCAATTGAGGGCTACACCTTC. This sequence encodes CASSFNRDRAIEGYTF.

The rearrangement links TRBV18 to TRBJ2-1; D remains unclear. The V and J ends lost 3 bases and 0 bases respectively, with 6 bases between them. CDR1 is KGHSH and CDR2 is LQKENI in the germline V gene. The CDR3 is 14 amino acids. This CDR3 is CASSPTRSYNEQFF. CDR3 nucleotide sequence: TGTGCCAGCTCACCGACTCGCTCCTACAATGAGCAGTTCTTC.

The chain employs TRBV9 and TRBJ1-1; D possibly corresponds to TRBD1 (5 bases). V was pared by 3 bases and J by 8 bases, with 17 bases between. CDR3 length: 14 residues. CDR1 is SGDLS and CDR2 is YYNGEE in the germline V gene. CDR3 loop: CASSGRPGLAEAFF. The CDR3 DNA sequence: TGTGCCAGCAGCGGCCGTCCAGGGTTAGCCGAAGCTTTCTTT.

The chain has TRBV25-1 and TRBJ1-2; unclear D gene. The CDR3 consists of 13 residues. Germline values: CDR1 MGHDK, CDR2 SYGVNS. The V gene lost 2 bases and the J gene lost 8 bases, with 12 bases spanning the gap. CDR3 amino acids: CASSEVGGRGYTF. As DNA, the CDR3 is TGTGCCAGCAGTGAAGTCGGAGGTCGGGGCTACACCTTC.

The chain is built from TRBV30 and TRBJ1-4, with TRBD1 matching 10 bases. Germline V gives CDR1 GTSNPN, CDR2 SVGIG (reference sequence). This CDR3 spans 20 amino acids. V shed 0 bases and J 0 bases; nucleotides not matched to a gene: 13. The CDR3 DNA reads TGTGCCTGGAGTGTAAGGGGATGGGACAGGGGCTCTGCAACTAATGAAAAACTGTTTTTT. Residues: CAWSVRGWDRGSATNEKLFF.

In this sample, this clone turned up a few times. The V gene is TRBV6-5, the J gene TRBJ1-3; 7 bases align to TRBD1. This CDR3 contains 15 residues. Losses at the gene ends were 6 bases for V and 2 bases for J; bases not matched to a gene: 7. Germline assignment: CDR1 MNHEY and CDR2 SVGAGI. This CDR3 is CASRALQGAGNTIYF. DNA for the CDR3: TGTGCCAGCAGGGCCCTCCAGGGGGCTGGAAACACCATATATTTT.

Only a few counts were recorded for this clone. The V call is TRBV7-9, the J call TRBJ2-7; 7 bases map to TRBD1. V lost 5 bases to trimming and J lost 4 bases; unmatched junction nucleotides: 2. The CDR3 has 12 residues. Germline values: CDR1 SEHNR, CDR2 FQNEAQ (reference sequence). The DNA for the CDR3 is TGTGCCAGCAGCATGGGACAGTACGAGCAGTACTTC. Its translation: CASSMGQYEQYF.

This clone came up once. The CDR3 bases are TGTGCCAGCAGCTTGGTCGACAGGGAAACAGATACGCAGTATTTT. It specifies CASSLVDRETDTQYF. The rearrangement links TRBV5-4 to TRBJ2-3, with 7 positions matching TRBD1. The germline CDR1 and CDR2 sequences are SGHNT and YYREEE (reference sequence). The CDR3 totals 15 residues. Trimming cost V 0 bases and J 3 bases; bases outside gene matches: 4.

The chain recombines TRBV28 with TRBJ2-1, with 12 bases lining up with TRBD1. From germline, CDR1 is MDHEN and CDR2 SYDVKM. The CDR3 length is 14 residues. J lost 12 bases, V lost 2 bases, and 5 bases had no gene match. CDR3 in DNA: TGTGCCAGCAGTTTAGTAGGGACAGGGGGCGTGCAGTTCTTC. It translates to CASSLVGTGGVQFF.

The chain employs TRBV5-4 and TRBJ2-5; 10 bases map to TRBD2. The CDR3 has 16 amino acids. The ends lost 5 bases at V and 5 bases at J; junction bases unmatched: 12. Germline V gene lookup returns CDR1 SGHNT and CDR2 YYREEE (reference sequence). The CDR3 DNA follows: TGTGCCAGCAGAGATTTAGCGGGGGGTTCTGGGGAGACCCAGTACTTC. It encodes CASRDLAGGSGETQYF.

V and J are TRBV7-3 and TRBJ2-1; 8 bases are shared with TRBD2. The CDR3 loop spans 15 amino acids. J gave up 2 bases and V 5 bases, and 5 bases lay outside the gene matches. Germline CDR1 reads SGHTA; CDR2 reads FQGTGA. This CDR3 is CASSLRGGTYNEQFF. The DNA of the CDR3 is TGTGCCAGCAGCCTCCGGGGGGGCACCTACAATGAGCAGTTCTTC.

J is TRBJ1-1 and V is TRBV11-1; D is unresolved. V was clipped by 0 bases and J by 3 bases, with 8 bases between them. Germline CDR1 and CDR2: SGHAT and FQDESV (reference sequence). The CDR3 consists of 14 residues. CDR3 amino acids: CASSLAWQDTEAFF. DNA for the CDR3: TGTGCCAGCAGCTTAGCTTGGCAGGACACTGAAGCTTTCTTT.

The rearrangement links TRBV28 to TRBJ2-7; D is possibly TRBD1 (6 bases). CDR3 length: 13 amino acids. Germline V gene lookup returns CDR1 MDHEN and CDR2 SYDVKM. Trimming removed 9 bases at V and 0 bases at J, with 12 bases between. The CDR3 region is CASTRGFSYEQYF. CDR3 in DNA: TGTGCCAGTACGAGGGGGTTCTCCTACGAGCAGTACTTC.

The CDR3 region has the DNA TGTGCCAGCTGGGGAGACACTCTCAACACTGAAGCTTTCTTT. It encodes CASWGDTLNTEAFF. The V and J genes are TRBV18 and TRBJ1-1; D is ambiguous. Trimming removed 7 bases at V and 2 bases at J, with 14 bases between. CDR1 is KGHSH, CDR2 LQKENI, per germline. The CDR3 has 14 residues.

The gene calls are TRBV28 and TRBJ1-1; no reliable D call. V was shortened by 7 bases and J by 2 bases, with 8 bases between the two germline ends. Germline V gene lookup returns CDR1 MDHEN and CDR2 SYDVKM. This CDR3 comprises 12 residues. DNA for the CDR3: TGTGCCAGCAAAGTGGCCAACACTGAAGCTTTCTTT. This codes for CASKVANTEAFF.

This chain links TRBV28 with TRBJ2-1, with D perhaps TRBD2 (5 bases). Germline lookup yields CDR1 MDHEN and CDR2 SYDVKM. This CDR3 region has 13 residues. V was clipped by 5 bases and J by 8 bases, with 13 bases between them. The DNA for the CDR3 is TGTGCCAGCAGTCAGGCGGGTAGGCATGAGCAGTTCTTC. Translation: CASSQAGRHEQFF.

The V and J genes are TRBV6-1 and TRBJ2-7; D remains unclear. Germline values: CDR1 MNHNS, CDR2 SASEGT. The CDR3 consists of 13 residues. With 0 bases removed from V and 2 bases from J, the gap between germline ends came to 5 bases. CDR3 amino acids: CASSEAGPYEQYF. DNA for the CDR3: TGTGCCAGCAGTGAAGCGGGCCCCTACGAGCAGTACTTC.

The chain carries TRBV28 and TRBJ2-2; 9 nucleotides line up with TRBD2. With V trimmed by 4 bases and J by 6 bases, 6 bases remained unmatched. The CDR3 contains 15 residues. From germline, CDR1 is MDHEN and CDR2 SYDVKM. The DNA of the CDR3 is TGTGCCAGCAGTTCTCTAGCGGGATGGGCCGGGGAGCTGTTTTTT. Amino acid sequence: CASSSLAGWAGELFF.

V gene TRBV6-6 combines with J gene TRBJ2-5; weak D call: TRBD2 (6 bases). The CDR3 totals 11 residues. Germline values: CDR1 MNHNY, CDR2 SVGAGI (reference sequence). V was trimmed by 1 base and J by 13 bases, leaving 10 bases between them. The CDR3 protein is CASSYWEAPYF. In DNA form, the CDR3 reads TGTGCCAGCAGTTACTGGGAGGCCCCGTACTTC.

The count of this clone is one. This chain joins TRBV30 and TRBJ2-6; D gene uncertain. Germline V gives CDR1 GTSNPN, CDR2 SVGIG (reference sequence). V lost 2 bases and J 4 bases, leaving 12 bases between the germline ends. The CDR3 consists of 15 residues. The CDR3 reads CAWSRYAGGANVLTF. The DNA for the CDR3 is TGTGCCTGGAGTCGCTATGCAGGAGGGGCCAACGTCCTGACTTTC. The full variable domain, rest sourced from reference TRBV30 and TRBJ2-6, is SQTIHQWPATLVQPVGSPLSLECTVEGTSNPNLYWYRQAAGRGLQLLFYSVGIGQISSEVPQNLSASRPQDRQFILSSKKLLLSDSGFYLCAWSRYAGGANVLTFGAGSRLTVL.

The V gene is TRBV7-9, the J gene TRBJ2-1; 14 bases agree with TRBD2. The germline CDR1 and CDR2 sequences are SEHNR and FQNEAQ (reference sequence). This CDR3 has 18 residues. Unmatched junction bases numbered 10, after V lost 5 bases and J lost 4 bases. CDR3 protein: CASSPPLRLAGGYNEQFF. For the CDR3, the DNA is TGTGCCAGCAGCCCTCCTTTACGACTAGCGGGAGGGTACAATGAGCAGTTCTTC.

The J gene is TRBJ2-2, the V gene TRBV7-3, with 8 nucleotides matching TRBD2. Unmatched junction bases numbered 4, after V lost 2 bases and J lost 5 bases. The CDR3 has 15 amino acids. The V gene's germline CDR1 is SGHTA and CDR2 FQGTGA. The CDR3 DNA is TGTGCCAGCAGCTTATTGGCGGGAGGTACCGGGGAGCTGTTTTTT. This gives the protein CASSLLAGGTGELFF.

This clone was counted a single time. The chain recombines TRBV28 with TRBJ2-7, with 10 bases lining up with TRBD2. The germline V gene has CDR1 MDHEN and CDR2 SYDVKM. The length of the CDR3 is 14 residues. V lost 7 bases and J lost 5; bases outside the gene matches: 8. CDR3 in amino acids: CASNLSGGSNEQYF. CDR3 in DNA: TGTGCCAGCAACCTTAGCGGGGGGAGCAACGAGCAGTACTTC.